This T cell receptor beta chain was identified in a study of post-analysis software for immune sequencing data. Unique molecular identifiers featured in each of the TCR beta cDNA libraries. TCRdb re-derived calls from the PCR reads in MiXCR, one entry per CDR3 protein. This sample has roughly 730,000 distinct CDR3 sequences, with 25% to 30% found just once. The source is a girl aged 5-17 years with multiple sclerosis. Sequences were obtained from blood.

The CDR3 nucleotides read TGTGCCAGCAGCTTAGGATGGGGGAGTGACTACGAGCAGTACTTC. This translates into CASSLGWGSDYEQYF. This chain joins TRBV7-2 and TRBJ2-7; the D gene could be TRBD1 or TRBD2 (5 bases each). The CDR3 has 15 residues. CDR1 SGHTA and CDR2 FQGNSA come from the germline V gene. V lost 1 base, J lost 3 bases, and 13 bases lay in between. Variable domain in full (rest from reference TRBV7-2 and TRBJ2-7): GAGVSQSPSNKVTEKGKDVELRCDPISGHTALYWYRQSLGQGLEFLIYFQGNSAPDKSGLPSDRFSAERTGGSVSTLTIQRTQQEDSAVYLCASSLGWGSDYEQYFGPGTRLTVT.